The subject of this entry is one TCR beta chain. V was clipped by 3 bases and J by 7 bases, with 12 bases between them. Germline V gives CDR1 SEHNR, CDR2 FQNEAQ (reference sequence). The CDR3 runs to 13 residues. It was at deep level that the assay was run. This table comes from immunoSEQ multiplex PCR, and its TCRdb copy is limited to in-frame clones, with some not included. The sample consists of 1.5 million to 1.9 million clones, 95% to 99% of them appearing once. The data were obtained in a study of shared clonotypes between healthy human individuals. The chain combines TRBV7-9 with TRBJ1-1, with a weak D call TRBD1 (5 bases). The clonotype was recovered from a man aged 25 to 45 in good health. The sample comprised naive CD4+ T cells sorted from blood. Subset denoted: CD45RA+ positively selected. The CDR3 DNA sequence: TGTGCCAGCAGCTTCCCGGGGGAATTTGAAGCTTTCTTT. It specifies CASSFPGEFEAFF.